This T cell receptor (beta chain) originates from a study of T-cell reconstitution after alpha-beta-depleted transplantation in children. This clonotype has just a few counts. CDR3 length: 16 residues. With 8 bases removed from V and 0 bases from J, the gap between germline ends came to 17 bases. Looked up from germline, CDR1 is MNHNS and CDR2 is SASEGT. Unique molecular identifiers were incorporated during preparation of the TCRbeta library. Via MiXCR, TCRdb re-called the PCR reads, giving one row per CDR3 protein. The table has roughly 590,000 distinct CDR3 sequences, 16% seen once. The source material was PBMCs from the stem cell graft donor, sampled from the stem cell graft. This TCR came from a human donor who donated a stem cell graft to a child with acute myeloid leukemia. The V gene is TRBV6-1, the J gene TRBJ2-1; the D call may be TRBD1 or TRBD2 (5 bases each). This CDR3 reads CASGDLRGPSYNEQFF. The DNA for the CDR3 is TGTGCCAGCGGGGATTTACGGGGCCCCTCCTACAATGAGCAGTTCTTC.